One T cell receptor (beta chain) is described in this entry. Its antigen is still unknown. A read error is possible here, since a much larger clone lies one base away. The sample originates from a study of T cell repertoires in cytomegalovirus infection. Study-level information: CMV infection and matching HLA type were both indicated by public TCR beta signatures.

MiXCR, applied by TCRdb to the reads, yields one record per CDR3 protein. The sample lists fewer than 200,000 distinct CDR3 sequences, around 20% occurring once. The CDR3 consists of 12 residues. V shed 2 bases and J shed 6 bases, with 5 bases lying between them. Germline V CDR1 and CDR2: MNHEY, SVGEGT. General observations from the study: HLA-C-restricted, CMV-specific TCR beta clonotypes were dominant ex vivo. Summed public TCR beta family frequency identified CMV carriers bearing the relevant HLA.

This chain links TRBV6-2 or TRBV6-3 with TRBJ2-1; D is ambiguous. This receptor was taken from a human donor in good health (CMV status not recorded). Some clones in this sample may be carry-over from other donors' samples. The sample taken for sequencing was PBMCs. In nucleotides, the CDR3 is TGTGCCAGCAGTTACGGGCGCAATGAGCAGTTCTTC. Amino acid sequence: CASSYGRNEQFF.